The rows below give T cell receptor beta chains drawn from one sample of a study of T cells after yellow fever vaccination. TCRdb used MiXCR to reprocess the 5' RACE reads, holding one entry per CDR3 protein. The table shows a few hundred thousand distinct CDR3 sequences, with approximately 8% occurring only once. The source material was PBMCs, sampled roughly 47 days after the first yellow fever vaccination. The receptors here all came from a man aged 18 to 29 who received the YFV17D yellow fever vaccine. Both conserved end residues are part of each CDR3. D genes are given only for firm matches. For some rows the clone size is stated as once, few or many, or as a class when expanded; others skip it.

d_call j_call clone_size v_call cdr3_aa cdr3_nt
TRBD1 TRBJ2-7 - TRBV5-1 CASSGGQGLYEQYF TGCGCCAGCAGCGGGGGACAGGGATTATACGAGCAGTACTTC
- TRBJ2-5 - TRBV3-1 CASSRLEDQETQYF TGTGCCAGCAGCCGCCTCGAGGACCAAGAGACCCAGTACTTC
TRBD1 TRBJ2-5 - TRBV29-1 CSFPRGQETQYF TGCAGTTTCCCCAGGGGGCAAGAGACCCAGTACTTC
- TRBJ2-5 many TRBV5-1 CASSFRDNQETQYF TGCGCCAGCAGCTTCCGGGACAACCAAGAGACCCAGTACTTC
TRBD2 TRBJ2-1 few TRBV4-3 CASSQDQSGDHNEQFF TGCGCCAGCAGCCAAGATCAGAGCGGGGATCACAATGAGCAGTTCTTC
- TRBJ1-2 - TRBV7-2 CASSFYRVNYGYTF TGTGCCAGCAGCTTTTATAGGGTTAACTATGGCTACACCTTC
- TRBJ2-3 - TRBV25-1 CASSELESSTDTQYF TGTGCCAGCAGTGAATTGGAAAGTAGCACAGATACGCAGTATTTT
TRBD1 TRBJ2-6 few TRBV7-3 CASSEQGAWGANVLTF TGTGCCAGCAGCGAACAGGGGGCTTGGGGGGCCAACGTCCTGACTTTC
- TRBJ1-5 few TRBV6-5 CASSYSGGPNQPQHF TGTGCCAGCAGTTACTCGGGGGGCCCCAATCAGCCCCAGCATTTT
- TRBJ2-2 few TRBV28 CASSSRQTKNTGELFF TGTGCCAGCAGTTCCCGACAGACCAAGAACACCGGGGAGCTGTTTTTT
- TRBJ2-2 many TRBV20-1 CSASNYVDGELFF TGCAGTGCTAGTAACTATGTCGACGGGGAGCTGTTTTTT
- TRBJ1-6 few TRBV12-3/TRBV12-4 CASSWGRMPVTLHF TGTGCCAGCAGTTGGGGGCGGATGCCCGTCACCCTCCACTTT
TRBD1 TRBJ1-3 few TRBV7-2 CASREAGGGNTIYF TGTGCCAGCAGGGAGGCGGGAGGGGGCAACACCATATATTTT
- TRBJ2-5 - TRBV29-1 CSDGEDEETQYF TGCAGCGACGGGGAGGACGAAGAGACCCAGTACTTC
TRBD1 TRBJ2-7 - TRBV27 CASSYGTGPYEQYF TGTGCCAGCAGTTACGGGACAGGACCCTACGAGCAGTACTTC
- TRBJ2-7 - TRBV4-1 CASSQVISAGVKRHEQYF TGCGCCAGCAGCCAAGTTATCTCCGCAGGGGTAAAACGGCACGAGCAGTACTTC
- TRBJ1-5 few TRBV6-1 CASSPRAVNQPQHF TGTGCCAGCAGCCCGCGGGCCGTCAATCAGCCCCAGCATTTT
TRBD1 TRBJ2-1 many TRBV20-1 CSAPQGAYNEQFF TGCAGTGCTCCCCAGGGGGCCTACAATGAGCAGTTCTTC
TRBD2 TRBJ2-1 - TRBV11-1 CASSPRTSGGVPNEQFF TGTGCCAGCAGCCCACGAACTAGCGGGGGGGTCCCGAATGAGCAGTTCTTC
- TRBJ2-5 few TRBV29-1 CSGFSMPGVETQYF TGCAGCGGCTTTTCCATGCCCGGGGTAGAGACCCAGTACTTC
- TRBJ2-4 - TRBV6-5 CASTSGTSIQYF TGTGCCAGCACCTCCGGGACATCCATTCAGTACTTC
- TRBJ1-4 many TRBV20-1 CSARPGRRGVSEKLFF TGCAGTGCTAGACCTGGGAGGAGAGGTGTGAGTGAAAAACTGTTTTTT
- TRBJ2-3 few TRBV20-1 CSTSGTPPDTQYF TGCAGTACATCCGGGACGCCCCCAGATACGCAGTATTTT
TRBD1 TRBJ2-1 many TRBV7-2 CASSLGQGRAQFF TGTGCCAGCAGCTTGGGACAGGGTCGCGCGCAGTTCTTC
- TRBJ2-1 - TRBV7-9 CASSSPLGAGDEQFF TGTGCCAGCAGCTCCCCACTCGGGGCAGGGGATGAGCAGTTCTTC
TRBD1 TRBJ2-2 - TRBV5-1 CASSGSNRGAGELFF TGCGCCAGCAGCGGATCGAACAGGGGCGCCGGGGAGCTGTTTTTT
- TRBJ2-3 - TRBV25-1 CASTIRAPGAGDTQYF TGTGCCAGCACCATAAGAGCTCCGGGGGCGGGGGATACGCAGTATTTT
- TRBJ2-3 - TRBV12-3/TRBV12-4 CTSSLVGTRTDTQYF TGTACCAGCAGTTTGGTCGGTACTAGGACAGATACGCAGTATTTT
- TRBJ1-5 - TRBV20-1 CCARGLGAGSNQPQHF TGCTGTGCTAGAGGACTGGGGGCGGGGAGCAATCAGCCCCAGCATTTT
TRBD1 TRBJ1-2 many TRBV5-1 CASSRDRGQNYGYTF TGCGCCAGCAGCAGAGACAGGGGGCAGAACTATGGCTACACCTTC
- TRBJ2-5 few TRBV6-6 CASNQRVEETQYF TGTGCCAGCAACCAACGGGTCGAGGAGACCCAGTACTTC
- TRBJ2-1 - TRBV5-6 CASSLASLGYNEQFF TGTGCCAGCAGCTTGGCCTCTCTAGGCTACAATGAGCAGTTCTTC
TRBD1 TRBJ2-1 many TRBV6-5 CASSSGNRGSTNEQFF TGTGCCAGCAGTTCGGGAAACAGGGGATCAACCAATGAGCAGTTCTTC
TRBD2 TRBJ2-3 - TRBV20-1 CSARAREVLAGVMVTDTQYF TGCAGTGCTAGAGCCCGGGAGGTACTAGCGGGGGTAATGGTCACAGATACGCAGTATTTT
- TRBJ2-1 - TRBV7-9 CASNSLSRAAAREQFF TGTGCCAGCAATTCTCTTTCGAGGGCCGCCGCGAGGGAGCAGTTCTTC
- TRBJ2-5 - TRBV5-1 CASSLLGGTVEETQYF TGCGCCAGCAGCTTGTTGGGAGGCACGGTGGAAGAGACCCAGTACTTC
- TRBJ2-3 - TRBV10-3 CAIRVGGSDTQYF TGTGCCATCAGGGTAGGGGGTTCAGATACGCAGTATTTT
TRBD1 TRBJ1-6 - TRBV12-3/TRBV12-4 CASRQTGVSSYNSPLHF TGTGCCAGCAGACAAACAGGGGTGAGCTCCTATAATTCACCCCTCCACTTT
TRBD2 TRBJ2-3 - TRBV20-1 CSARDNFEGAGGSTDTQYF TGCAGTGCTAGAGATAATTTTGAGGGCGCGGGGGGTTCCACAGATACGCAGTATTTT
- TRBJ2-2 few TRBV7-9 CASSSQGSTGELFF TGTGCCAGCAGCTCTCAGGGGAGCACCGGGGAGCTGTTTTTT
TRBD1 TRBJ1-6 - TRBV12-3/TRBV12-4 CASSPQGANSPLHF TGTGCCAGCAGCCCTCAGGGGGCCAATTCACCCCTCCACTTT
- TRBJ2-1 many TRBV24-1 CATSDLRHINEQFF TGTGCCACCAGTGATTTGCGCCATATTAATGAGCAGTTCTTC
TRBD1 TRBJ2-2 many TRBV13 CASSFGTGTGELFF TGTGCCAGCAGCTTCGGGACAGGCACCGGGGAGCTGTTTTTT
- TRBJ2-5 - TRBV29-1 CSIRTPLYQETQYF TGCAGCATACGGACACCCCTGTACCAAGAGACCCAGTACTTC
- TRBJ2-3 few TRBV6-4 CASSENREADTQYF TGTGCCAGCAGTGAGAACAGGGAGGCGGATACGCAGTATTTT
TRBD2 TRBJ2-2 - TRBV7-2 CASSLGGGGINTGELFF TGTGCCAGCAGCTTAGGCGGGGGGGGGATCAACACCGGGGAGCTGTTTTTT
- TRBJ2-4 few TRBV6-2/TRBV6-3 CASGPVSQVAKNIQYF TGTGCCAGCGGTCCAGTTTCGCAGGTAGCCAAAAACATTCAGTACTTC
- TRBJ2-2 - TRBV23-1 CASSQSQGMVNTGELFF TGCGCCAGCAGTCAATCCCAGGGGATGGTCAACACCGGGGAGCTGTTTTTT
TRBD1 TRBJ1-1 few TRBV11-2 CASSRNQGAGNTEAFF TGTGCCAGCAGCCGTAACCAGGGGGCGGGGAACACTGAAGCTTTCTTT